This T cell receptor (beta chain) comes out of a study of cytomegalovirus exposure and HLA in healthy donors. Primers for the PCR totalled 60 Vbeta and 13 Jbeta. Some clones are missing from TCRdb's copy, which holds only in-frame ones; the method was immunoSEQ multiplex PCR. The sample shows over 130,000 clones, around 80% of them seen only once. Germline values: CDR1 SGHNT, CDR2 YYREEE (reference sequence). The CDR3 covers 14 residues. Germline trimming cut 5 bases from V and 7 bases from J; bases unmatched to any gene: 9. This receptor was identified in a man aged 30-40 years in good health and CMV-seropositive. The sequencing sample was made of PBMCs. This chain connects TRBV5-4 to TRBJ2-1, with 7 bases aligning to TRBD2. The CDR3 DNA follows: TGTGCCAGCAGTCGCCGACTAGCCGTGAATGAGCAGTTCTTC. Its protein product is CASSRRLAVNEQFF.